The 14 T cell receptor beta chains given below trace back to one sample, sequenced in a study of blood T cell repertoires in COVID-19 (dated by TCRdb to the early 2020s). The library was prepared using the immunoSEQ multiplex PCR assay. Imported from immuneACCESS, the table was reduced by TCRdb to in-frame sequences with V and J called. These copies leave out some clones; in studies compared against another copy, an unresolved V gene accounts for under half, and the cause of the remainder is not known. The sample yields more than 200,000 clones; 75% to 95% were counted once. Under 2.5% of the sample rests with the top ten. The sequenced sample consisted of PBMCs or T cells enriched from blood (not recorded which). The receptors shown here come from a woman aged 18-29 years who had recovered from COVID-19.

The chain employs TRBV7-9 and TRBJ2-5, with D possibly matching TRBD2 (6 bases). This CDR3 has 14 amino acids. Germline values: CDR1 SEHNR, CDR2 FQNEAQ (reference sequence). The ends were cut back, 7 bases at V and 0 bases at J, with 12 bases in the middle. CDR3 residues: CASNPRDYQETQYF. The DNA of the CDR3 is TGTGCCAGCAATCCGCGGGACTACCAAGAGACCCAGTACTTC. The full variable domain, its missing parts supplied by reference TRBV7-9 and TRBJ2-5, is DTGVSQNPRHKITKRGQNVTFRCDPISEHNRLYWYRQTLGQGPEFLTYFQNEAQLEKSRLLSDRFSAERPKGSFSTLEIQRTEQGDSAMYLCASNPRDYQETQYFGPGTRLLVL.

This chain uses TRBV2 with TRBJ1-6, with unresolved D. This CDR3 is 14 amino acids long. Trimming took off 3 bases at V and 7 bases at J, with 10 bases between the two ends. Germline-derived CDR1 and CDR2 are SNHLY and FYNNEI. The CDR3 here is CASSEWGGNSPLHF. CDR3 sequence (DNA): TGTGCCAGCAGTGAGTGGGGAGGCAATTCACCCCTCCACTTT.

In DNA, the CDR3 is TGTGCCAGCAGGAGACAGGGTAACTATGGCTACACCTTC. This gives the protein CASRRQGNYGYTF. The V gene is TRBV5-4, the J gene TRBJ1-2, with TRBD1 matching over 7 bases. After removal of 5 bases from V and 1 base from J, the junction contained 2 bases not matched to a gene. CDR1 is SGHNT, CDR2 YYREEE, per germline (reference sequence). CDR3 length: 13 residues.

V and J are TRBV5-1 and TRBJ1-1; the D gene is possibly TRBD1 (6 bases). This CDR3 is built from 13 residues. The V end was cut by 2 bases, the J end by 3 bases, with 8 bases between. Germline CDR1 reads SGHRS; CDR2 reads YFSETQ. This CDR3 reads CASSLNRDTEAFF. CDR3 sequence (DNA): TGCGCCAGCAGCTTAAACAGGGACACTGAAGCTTTCTTT. The full variable domain, rest sourced from reference TRBV5-1 and TRBJ1-1, is KAGVTQTPRYLIKTRGQQVTLSCSPISGHRSVSWYQQTPGQGLQFLFEYFSETQRNKGNFPGRFSGRQFSNSRSEMNVSTLELGDSALYLCASSLNRDTEAFFGQGTRLTVV.

This chain links TRBV3-1 (or the pseudogene TRBV3-2) with TRBJ1-1; TRBD1 matches 9 bases. V shed 2 bases and J 4 bases; nucleotides not matched to a gene: 5. The CDR3 has 15 residues. Germline CDR1 is LGHDT and CDR2 is YNNKEL (reference sequence). In DNA form, the CDR3 reads TGTGCCAGCAGCCAAATAGGGACAGGGCGCACTGAAGCTTTCTTT. This gives the protein CASSQIGTGRTEAFF.

V usage is TRBV5-1 and J usage is TRBJ2-2, with D maybe TRBD1 (6 bases). Trimming shortened V by 4 bases and J by 2 bases, and 9 bases separated the two germline ends. Germline assignment: CDR1 SGHRS and CDR2 YFSETQ. There are 14 residues in the CDR3. CDR3 bases: TGCGCCAGCAGCCCGGGACAAAACACCGGGGAGCTGTTTTTT. It translates to CASSPGQNTGELFF.

The rearrangement uses TRBV19 and TRBJ2-7; 7 bases match TRBD1. The CDR3 totals 12 residues. J gave up 4 bases and V 8 bases, and 5 bases lay outside the gene matches. Germline lookup yields CDR1 LNHDA and CDR2 SQIVND (reference sequence). The CDR3 reads CASRSQGYEQYF. The CDR3 DNA is TGTGCCAGTCGGTCACAGGGGTACGAGCAGTACTTC.

V gene TRBV6-5 combines with J gene TRBJ1-2; no definite D call. This CDR3 spans 13 amino acids. V dropped 4 bases and J dropped 4 bases, with 10 bases sitting between them. The germline gives CDR1 MNHEY, CDR2 SVGAGI. In nucleotides, the CDR3 is TGTGCCAGCAGTTTGAGGGAAGGCTATGGCTACACCTTC. Protein product: CASSLREGYGYTF.

The chain couples TRBV29-1 to TRBJ1-2, with TRBD1 matching over 11 bases. This CDR3 spans 14 amino acids. With 2 bases clipped from V and 8 bases from J, the junction kept 7 bases outside the gene matches. The germline V gene has CDR1 SQVTM and CDR2 ANQGSEA. The CDR3 reads CSVERDRGLEGYTF. CDR3 nucleotide sequence: TGCAGCGTTGAACGGGACAGGGGGTTGGAAGGCTACACCTTC.

J is TRBJ2-7 and V is TRBV7-9; 10 nucleotides align to TRBD1. CDR1 and CDR2 (germline): SEHNR, FQNEAQ (reference sequence). J lost 7 bases, V lost 4 bases, and 13 bases had no gene match. The CDR3 runs to 16 residues. The CDR3 DNA reads TGTGCCAGCAGCTCGACCCCCGACAGGGGGCGCATAGAGCAGTACTTC. It codes for CASSSTPDRGRIEQYF. Based on the CDR3 plus reference TRBV7-9 and TRBJ2-7, the full variable domain is DTGVSQNPRHKITKRGQNVTFRCDPISEHNRLYWYRQTLGQGPEFLTYFQNEAQLEKSRLLSDRFSAERPKGSFSTLEIQRTEQGDSAMYLCASSSTPDRGRIEQYFGPGTRLTVT.

CDR3 sequence reads: CASSPGGSGANVLTF. CDR3 in DNA: TGCGCCAGCAGTCCCGGGGGCTCTGGGGCCAACGTCCTGACTTTC. V gene TRBV10-1 combines with J gene TRBJ2-6; a possible D gene is TRBD2 (6 bases). Germline V gene sequence: CDR1 WNHNN, CDR2 SYGVQD (reference sequence). The CDR3 has 15 residues. The V gene lost 5 bases and the J gene lost 0 bases, with 8 bases spanning the gap.

The chain uses TRBV6-2 or TRBV6-3 and TRBJ2-2; 10 bases align to TRBD2. Germline CDR1 MNHEY, CDR2 SVGEGT. V lost 5 bases, J lost 6 bases, and 6 bases stayed unmatched. This CDR3 contains 15 residues. The CDR3 reads CASSRLAGAAGELFF. The CDR3 region has the DNA TGTGCCAGCAGTCGGCTAGCGGGAGCGGCCGGGGAGCTGTTTTTT.

The rearrangement uses TRBV10-1 and TRBJ1-5, with 8 nucleotides matching TRBD1. CDR1 is WNHNN and CDR2 is SYGVQD in the germline V gene (reference sequence). CDR3 length: 16 amino acids. The ends lost 6 bases at V and 1 base at J; junction bases unmatched: 8. This CDR3 reads CASRLRTGLSNQPQHF. The CDR3 DNA reads TGCGCCAGCAGACTTAGGACAGGGTTGAGCAATCAGCCCCAGCATTTT.

The rearrangement links TRBV2 to TRBJ1-6, with 7 bases lining up with TRBD1. The junction had 5 bases not matched to a gene; V was cut back by 6 bases and J by 6 bases. The CDR3 contains 14 residues. The germline gives CDR1 SNHLY, CDR2 FYNNEI. The CDR3 here is CASSPGQLNSPLHF. DNA for the CDR3: TGTGCCAGCAGCCCGGGACAGCTTAATTCACCCCTCCACTTT.